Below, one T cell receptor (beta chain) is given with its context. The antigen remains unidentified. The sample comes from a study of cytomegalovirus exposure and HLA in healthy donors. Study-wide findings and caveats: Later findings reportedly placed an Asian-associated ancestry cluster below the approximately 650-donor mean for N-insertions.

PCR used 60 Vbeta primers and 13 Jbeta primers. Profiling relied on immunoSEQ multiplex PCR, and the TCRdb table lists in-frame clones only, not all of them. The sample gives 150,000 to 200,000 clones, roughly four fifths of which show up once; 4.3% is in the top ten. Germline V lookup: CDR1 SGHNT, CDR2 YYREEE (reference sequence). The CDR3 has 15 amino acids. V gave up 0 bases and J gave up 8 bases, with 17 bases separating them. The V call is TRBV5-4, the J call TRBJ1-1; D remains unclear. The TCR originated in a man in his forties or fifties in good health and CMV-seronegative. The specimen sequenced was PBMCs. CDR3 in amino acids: CASSLVATGTGEAFF. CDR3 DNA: TGTGCCAGCAGCTTGGTAGCTACTGGAACCGGGGAAGCTTTCTTT.